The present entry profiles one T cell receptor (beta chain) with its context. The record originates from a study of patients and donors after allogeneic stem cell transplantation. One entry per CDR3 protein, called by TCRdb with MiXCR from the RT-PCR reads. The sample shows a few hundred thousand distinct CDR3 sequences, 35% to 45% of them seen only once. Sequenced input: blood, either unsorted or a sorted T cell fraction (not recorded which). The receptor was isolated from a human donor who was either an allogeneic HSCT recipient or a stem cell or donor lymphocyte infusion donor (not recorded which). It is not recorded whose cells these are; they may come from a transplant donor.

Here the CDR3 reads CSARDRGAAGYTF. In DNA form, the CDR3 reads TGCAGTGCCCGGGACAGGGGCGCCGCGGGCTACACCTTC. V gene TRBV20-1 combines with J gene TRBJ1-2, with 10 bases aligning to TRBD1. V lost 6 bases, J lost 8 bases, and 9 bases stayed unmatched. The V gene's germline CDR1 is DFQATT and CDR2 SNEGSKA (reference sequence). The CDR3 totals 13 residues.